Below are 24 T cell receptor beta chains sequenced from a single sample in a study of T cells after yellow fever vaccination. MiXCR was run by TCRdb on the 5' RACE reads, yielding one entry per CDR3 protein. Of approximately 250,000 distinct CDR3 sequences listed, around 3.5% are singletons. The source was PBMCs, collected 15 days after the yellow fever booster vaccination. The receptors stem from a man in his late teens or twenties who received the YFV17D yellow fever vaccine.

This clonotype was counted at least ten times. The rearrangement uses TRBV7-9 and TRBJ1-1; D gene uncertain. The CDR3 length is 14 residues. Trimming cost V 3 bases and J 7 bases, with 15 bases left between them. CDR1 and CDR2 (germline): SEHNR, FQNEAQ (reference sequence). Here the CDR3 DNA reads TGTGCCAGCAGCTTCTATCCAGGTCTACTTGAAGCTTTCTTT. Residues: CASSFYPGLLEAFF.

This clonotype appeared many times. V and J are TRBV24-1 and TRBJ2-1; 7 positions match TRBD1. V gave up 0 bases and J gave up 6 bases; unmatched junction bases: 1. The CDR3 runs to 14 residues. Germline V gene sequence: CDR1 KGHDR, CDR2 SFDVKD. The CDR3 is CATSDLGQVNEQFF. The CDR3 nucleotides are TGTGCCACCAGTGATTTGGGACAGGTCAATGAGCAGTTCTTC.

Comment on this clonotype: A much more abundant neighbour one base away suggests this may be a read error. The J gene is TRBJ1-4, the V gene TRBV9; no definite D call. The CDR3 length is 15 residues. Germline values: CDR1 SGDLS, CDR2 YYNGEE. The CDR3 here is CDSSADLPGDEKLFF. The CDR3 DNA sequence: TGTGACAGCAGCGCCGATTTGCCTGGGGATGAAAAACTGTTTTTT.

In this sample, this clonotype turned up many times. This chain connects TRBV4-3 to TRBJ2-2; a weak D match, TRBD1 (5 bases). Germline V gene lookup returns CDR1 LGHNA and CDR2 YSLEER. The CDR3 is made up of 15 amino acids. V lost 4 bases and J lost 5, with 14 bases in between. The CDR3 loop is CASSPRVLETGELFF. The CDR3 region has the DNA TGCGCCAGCAGCCCCAGGGTTCTAGAGACCGGGGAGCTGTTTTTT.

This clonotype was seen repeatedly, ten times or more. The rearrangement joins TRBV5-5 to TRBJ1-4, with D unresolved. The CDR3 contains 14 residues. CDR1 SGHKS and CDR2 YYEKEE come from the germline V gene (reference sequence). The ends were cut back, 4 bases at V and 0 bases at J, with 7 bases in the middle. This chain's CDR3 is CASSRGATNEKLFF. The DNA of the CDR3 is TGTGCCAGCAGCCGCGGCGCAACTAATGAAAAACTGTTTTTT.

This clonotype was counted ten times or more. The rearrangement uses TRBV5-1 and TRBJ2-2; tentative D call: TRBD1 (5 bases). The V gene's germline CDR1 is SGHRS and CDR2 YFSETQ. The CDR3 loop spans 15 amino acids. Trimming removed 3 bases at V and 7 bases at J, with 16 bases between. The CDR3 DNA reads TGCGCCAGCAGCTCCGTTGGACAAACTGGCGGGGAGCTGTTTTTT. This gives the protein CASSSVGQTGGELFF.

This chain links TRBV6-6 with TRBJ2-5; 12 positions match TRBD2. V dropped 4 bases and J dropped 5; count of bases not matched to a gene: 5. The CDR3 runs 15 residues. In germline, CDR1 is MNHNY, CDR2 SVGAGI (reference sequence). Here the CDR3 DNA reads TGTGCCAGCAGTTCCGGGACTAGCGGGCGGGAGACCCAGTACTTC. It specifies CASSSGTSGRETQYF.

This clonotype was seen at least ten times. CDR3 sequence: CASSVAWIWDEQFF. In DNA form, the CDR3 reads TGTGCCAGCAGCGTAGCATGGATCTGGGATGAGCAGTTCTTC. The chain joins TRBV9 to TRBJ2-1; D is unresolved. Trimming pared 0 bases from V and 8 bases from J, leaving 12 bases between. This CDR3 spans 14 amino acids. CDR1 and CDR2 from the germline V gene are SGDLS and YYNGEE.

Ten or more counts support this clonotype. The V and J genes are TRBV18 and TRBJ2-3; 11 nucleotides match TRBD2. Per the germline V gene, CDR1 is KGHSH and CDR2 is LQKENI. CDR3 length equals 16 residues. V gave up 3 bases and J gave up 2 bases; unmatched junction bases: 4. The CDR3 loop reads CASSPRLAGNTDTQYF. CDR3 nucleotide sequence: TGTGCCAGCTCACCTAGACTAGCGGGGAACACAGATACGCAGTATTTT.

This clonotype was seen ten or more times. The chain employs TRBV13 and TRBJ1-1; D is unresolved. Per germline, CDR1 PRHDT and CDR2 FYEKMQ (reference sequence). The CDR3 runs 13 residues. Trimming removed 2 bases from V and 4 bases from J, with 8 bases in between. CDR3: CASSLRWRTEAFF. Written as DNA, the CDR3 is TGTGCCAGCAGCTTAAGGTGGCGCACTGAAGCTTTCTTT. Full variable domain (missing parts from reference TRBV13 and TRBJ1-1): AAGVIQSPRHLIKEKRETATLKCYPIPRHDTVYWYQQGPGQDPQFLISFYEKMQSDKGSIPDRFSAQQFSDYHSELNMSSLELGDSALYFCASSLRWRTEAFFGQGTRLTVV.

This clonotype was detected many times. The V and J genes are TRBV5-1 and TRBJ2-3; the D gene is possibly TRBD2 (6 bases). CDR3 size: 17 residues. Germline V gene sequence: CDR1 SGHRS, CDR2 YFSETQ. The V gene lost 0 bases and the J gene lost 1 base, with 15 bases spanning the gap. The CDR3 sequence: CASSLAIGSGGTDTQYF. The CDR3, as DNA: TGCGCCAGCAGCTTGGCGATAGGTTCGGGAGGCACAGATACGCAGTATTTT.

This clonotype was recorded at least ten times. The gene calls are TRBV2 and TRBJ1-5; D unresolved. This CDR3 has 15 amino acids. Germline lookup yields CDR1 SNHLY and CDR2 FYNNEI. With 4 bases removed from V and 9 bases from J, the gap between germline ends came to 19 bases. The CDR3 DNA reads TGTGCCAGCAGTGGGCTTGGACCGGTCGTGTCGCCCCAGCATTTT. Encoded protein: CASSGLGPVVSPQHF.

The rearrangement uses TRBV5-1 and TRBJ2-2; D tentatively reads TRBD1 or TRBD2 (6 bases each). Germline lookup yields CDR1 SGHRS and CDR2 YFSETQ. The V end lost 4 bases, the J end lost 9 bases, and 13 bases lay between the germline ends. The CDR3 length is 13 residues. The CDR3 protein is CASSPPGDRELFF. In DNA, the CDR3 is TGCGCCAGCAGCCCTCCGGGGGACAGGGAGCTGTTTTTT.

This clonotype was detected ten times or more. The CDR3 loop reads CSARSAGGKSSYNEQFF. CDR3 in DNA: TGCAGTGCTAGAAGCGCGGGGGGCAAAAGCTCCTACAATGAGCAGTTCTTC. The gene calls are TRBV20-1 and TRBJ2-1, with TRBD2 matching over 8 bases. Germline V lookup: CDR1 DFQATT, CDR2 SNEGSKA (reference sequence). V was pared by 2 bases and J by 0 bases, with 9 bases of the junction left unmatched. The CDR3 spans 17 residues.

This clonotype was detected many times. The genes are TRBV11-2 and TRBJ2-1; TRBD2 matches 9 bases. In germline, CDR1 is SGHAT, CDR2 FQNNGV. The CDR3 runs to 15 residues. Losses at the gene ends were 7 bases for V and 4 bases for J; bases not matched to a gene: 8. The CDR3 loop is CASTVTSGPYNEQFF. The CDR3 DNA is TGTGCCAGCACCGTTACTAGCGGGCCATACAATGAGCAGTTCTTC.

This clonotype was counted many times. The chain combines TRBV5-1 with TRBJ2-6; D uncertain. Germline values: CDR1 SGHRS, CDR2 YFSETQ. This CDR3 is 15 amino acids long. Trimming took 1 base from V and 1 from J, leaving 6 bases between them. CDR3 bases: TGCGCCAGCAGCTTGCTGGAGTCTGGGGCCAACGTCCTGACTTTC. Protein sequence: CASSLLESGANVLTF.

This clonotype was detected only a few times. The chain uses TRBV3-1 and TRBJ2-5; D not certain. Germline V gene lookup returns CDR1 LGHDT and CDR2 YNNKEL (reference sequence). This CDR3 is built from 15 residues. V shed 0 bases and J shed 5 bases, with 13 bases lying between them. CDR3 amino acids: CASSQDTWGGETQYF. The CDR3 region has the DNA TGTGCCAGCAGCCAAGATACTTGGGGTGGGGAGACCCAGTACTTC.

The genes are TRBV19 and TRBJ2-1; D perhaps matches TRBD1 (7 bases). The CDR3 sequence is 15 residues long. Germline V gene lookup returns CDR1 LNHDA and CDR2 SQIVND (reference sequence). Deletions cut 3 bases from V and 3 bases from J, with 12 bases between. CDR3 loop: CASSIGRGVYNEQFF. CDR3 bases: TGTGCCAGTAGTATTGGCAGGGGGGTCTACAATGAGCAGTTCTTC. The full variable domain, its missing parts supplied by reference TRBV19 and TRBJ2-1, is DGGITQSPKYLFRKEGQNVTLSCEQNLNHDAMYWYRQDPGQGLRLIYYSQIVNDFQKGDIAEGYSVSREKKESFPLTVTSAQKNPTAFYLCASSIGRGVYNEQFFGPGTRLTVL.

This clonotype was seen ten or more times. The junction departs from the called germline gene at one end, perhaps through a read error. This sequence joins TRBV29-1 and TRBJ2-3, with 7 positions matching TRBD2. This CDR3 has 11 residues. The germline V gene encodes CDR1 SQVTM and CDR2 ANQGSEA. The CDR3 is CSSGYTDTQYF. The CDR3 DNA reads TGTTCTAGCGGTTACACAGATACGCAGTATTTT.

This clonotype showed up many times. The CDR3, as DNA: TGTGCCAGCAGCTCTAGGCAAGGCTACACCTTC. This gives the protein CASSSRQGYTF. The chain uses TRBV11-2 and TRBJ1-2, with D unclear. Germline-derived CDR1 and CDR2 are SGHAT and FQNNGV. The CDR3 runs to 11 residues. V dropped 4 bases and J dropped 8 bases, with 8 bases sitting between them. The variable domain in full, with the rest retrieved from reference TRBV11-2 and TRBJ1-2, is EAGVAQSPRYKIIEKRQSVAFWCNPISGHATLYWYQQILGQGPKLLIQFQNNGVVDDSQLPKDRFSAERLKGVDSTLKIQPAKLEDSAVYLCASSSRQGYTFGSGTRLTVV.

This clonotype was seen many times. The chain joins TRBV20-1 to TRBJ2-7, with 7 bases aligning to TRBD1. The ends lost 2 bases at V and 7 bases at J; junction bases unmatched: 8. CDR1 and CDR2 (germline): DFQATT, SNEGSKA (reference sequence). The CDR3 runs to 13 residues. The CDR3 is CSARLPGTAEQYV. CDR3 bases: TGCAGTGCTAGACTCCCCGGGACAGCTGAGCAGTACGTC.

This clonotype was seen at least ten times. The rearrangement joins TRBV15 to TRBJ1-2; D not resolved. Trimming shortened V by 2 bases and J by 6 bases, and 10 bases separated the two germline ends. The CDR3 runs 13 residues. The V gene's germline CDR1 is LNHNV and CDR2 YYDKDF (reference sequence). The DNA for the CDR3 is TGTGCCACCAGCAGAACTCTGAGCGATGGCTACACCTTC. Protein: CATSRTLSDGYTF.

On this clonotype itself: Being one base from a much bigger clone, this may be a read error. The chain couples TRBV25-1 to TRBJ2-4, with D perhaps TRBD2 (5 bases). This CDR3 has 11 amino acids. Germline V gives CDR1 MGHDK, CDR2 SYGVNS. V gave up 8 bases and J gave up 14 bases, with 16 bases separating them. CDR3 nucleotides: TGTGCCAGCTGTGTTGGACTCTTTAAGTACTTC. It translates to CASCVGLFKYF.

This clonotype has at least ten counts. The CDR3 does not close with the conserved phenylalanine or tryptophan, likely indicating a read error. The DNA is left out, because the CDR3 cannot be placed on it with certainty; the CDR3 is given as TCRdb lists it. The V and J genes are TRBV30 and TRBJ1-2; no check of the table's D call, TRBD1, against the DNA was made. The CDR3 region is 10 residues in length, termini included. Germline V gene data show CDR1 as GTSNPN and CDR2 as SVGIG (reference sequence). This chain's CDR3 is CAWDRDRAFL.